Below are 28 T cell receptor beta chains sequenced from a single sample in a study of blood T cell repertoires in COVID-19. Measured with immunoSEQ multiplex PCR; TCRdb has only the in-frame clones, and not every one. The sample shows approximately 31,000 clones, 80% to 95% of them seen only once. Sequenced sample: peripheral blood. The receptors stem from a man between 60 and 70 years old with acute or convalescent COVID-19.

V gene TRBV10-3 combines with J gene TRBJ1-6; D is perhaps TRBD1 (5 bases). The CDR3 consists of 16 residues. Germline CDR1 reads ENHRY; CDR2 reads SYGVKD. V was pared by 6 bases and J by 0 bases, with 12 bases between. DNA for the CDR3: TGTGCCATCAGCTCTGGAGACAGCTCCTATAATTCACCCCTCCACTTT. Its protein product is CAISSGDSSYNSPLHF.

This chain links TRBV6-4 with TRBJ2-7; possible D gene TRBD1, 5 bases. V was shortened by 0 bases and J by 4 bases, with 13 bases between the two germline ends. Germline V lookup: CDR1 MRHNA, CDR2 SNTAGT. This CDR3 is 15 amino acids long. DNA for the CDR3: TGTGCCAGCAGTGACTCGGACACCCATCCTTACGAGCAGTACTTC. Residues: CASSDSDTHPYEQYF.

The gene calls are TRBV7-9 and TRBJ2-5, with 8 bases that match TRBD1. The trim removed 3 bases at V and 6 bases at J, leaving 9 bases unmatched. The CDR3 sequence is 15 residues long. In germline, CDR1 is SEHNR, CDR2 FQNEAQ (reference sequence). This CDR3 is CASSLATGAGKTQYF. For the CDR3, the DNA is TGTGCCAGCAGCTTGGCGACAGGGGCGGGGAAGACCCAGTACTTC.

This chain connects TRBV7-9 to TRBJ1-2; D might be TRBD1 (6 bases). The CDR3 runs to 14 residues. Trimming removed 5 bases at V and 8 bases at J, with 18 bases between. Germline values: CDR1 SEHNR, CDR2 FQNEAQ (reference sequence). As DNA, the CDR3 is TGTGCCAGCAGCCCTCCGGACAGAGCAGGGGGCTACACCTTC. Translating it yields CASSPPDRAGGYTF.

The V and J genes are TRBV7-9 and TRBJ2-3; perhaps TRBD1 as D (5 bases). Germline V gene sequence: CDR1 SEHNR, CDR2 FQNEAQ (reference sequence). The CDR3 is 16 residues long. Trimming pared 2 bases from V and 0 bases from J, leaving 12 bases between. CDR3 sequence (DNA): TGTGCCAGCAGCTTATACAGGACACCCAGCACAGATACGCAGTATTTT. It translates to CASSLYRTPSTDTQYF.

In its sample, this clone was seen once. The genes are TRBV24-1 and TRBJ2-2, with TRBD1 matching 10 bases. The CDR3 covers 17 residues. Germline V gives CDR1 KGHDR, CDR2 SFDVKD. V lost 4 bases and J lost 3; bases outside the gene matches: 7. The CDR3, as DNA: TGTGCCACCAGTGAACCAGCCGGGACAGGGGACACCGGGGAGCTGTTTTTT. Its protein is CATSEPAGTGDTGELFF.

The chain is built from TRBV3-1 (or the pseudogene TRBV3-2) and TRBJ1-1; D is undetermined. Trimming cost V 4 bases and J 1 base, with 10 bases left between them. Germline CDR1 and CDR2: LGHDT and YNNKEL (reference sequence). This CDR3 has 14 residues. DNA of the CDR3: TGTGCCAGCAGCCCCCATTACAAGAACACTGAAGCTTTCTTT. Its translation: CASSPHYKNTEAFF.

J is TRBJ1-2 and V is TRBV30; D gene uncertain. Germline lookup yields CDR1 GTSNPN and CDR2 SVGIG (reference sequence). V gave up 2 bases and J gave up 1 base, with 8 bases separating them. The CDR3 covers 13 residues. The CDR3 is CAWSRLINYGYTF. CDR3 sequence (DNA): TGTGCCTGGAGTCGACTCATTAACTATGGCTACACCTTC.

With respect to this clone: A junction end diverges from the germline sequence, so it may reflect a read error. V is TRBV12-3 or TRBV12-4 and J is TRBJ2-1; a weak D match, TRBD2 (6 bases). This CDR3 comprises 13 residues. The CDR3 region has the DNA TGTGCCAGCAGCCGGGACTCCAACAATGAGCAGTTCTTC. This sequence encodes CASSRDSNNEQFF.

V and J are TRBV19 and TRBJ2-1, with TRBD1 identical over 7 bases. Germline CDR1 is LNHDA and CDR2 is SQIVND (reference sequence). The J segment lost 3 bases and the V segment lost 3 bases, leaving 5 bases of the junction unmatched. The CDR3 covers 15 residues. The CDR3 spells CASSMVRDSYNEQFF. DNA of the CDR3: TGTGCCAGTAGTATGGTCCGGGACAGCTACAATGAGCAGTTCTTC.

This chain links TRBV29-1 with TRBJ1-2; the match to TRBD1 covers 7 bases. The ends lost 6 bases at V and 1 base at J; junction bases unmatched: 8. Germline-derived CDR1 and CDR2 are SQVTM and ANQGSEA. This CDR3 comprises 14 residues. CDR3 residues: CSVISGTDNYGYTF. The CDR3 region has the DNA TGCAGCGTGATCTCCGGGACAGATAACTATGGCTACACCTTC. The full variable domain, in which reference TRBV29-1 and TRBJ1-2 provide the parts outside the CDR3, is SAVISQKPSRDICQRGTSLTIQCQVDSQVTMMFWYRQQPGQSLTLIATANQGSEATYESGFVIDKFPISRPNLTFSTLTVSNMSPEDSSIYLCSVISGTDNYGYTFGSGTRLTVV.

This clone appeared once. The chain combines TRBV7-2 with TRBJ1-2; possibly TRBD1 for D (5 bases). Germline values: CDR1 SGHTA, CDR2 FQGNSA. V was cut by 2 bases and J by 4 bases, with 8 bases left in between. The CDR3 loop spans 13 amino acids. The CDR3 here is CASSLRGTYGYTF. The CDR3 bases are TGTGCCAGCAGCTTAAGGGGTACCTATGGCTACACCTTC.

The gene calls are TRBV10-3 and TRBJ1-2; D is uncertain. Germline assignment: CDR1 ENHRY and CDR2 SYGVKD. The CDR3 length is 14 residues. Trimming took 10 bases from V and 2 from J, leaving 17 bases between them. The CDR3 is CATGMRGDNYGYTF. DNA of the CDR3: TGTGCCACCGGTATGCGAGGCGACAACTATGGCTACACCTTC.

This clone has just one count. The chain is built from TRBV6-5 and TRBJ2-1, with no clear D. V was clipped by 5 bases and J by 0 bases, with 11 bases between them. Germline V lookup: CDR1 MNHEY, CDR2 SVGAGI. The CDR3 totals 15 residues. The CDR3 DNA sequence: TGTGCCAGCAGTCTGGTCTGGAGCTCCTACAATGAGCAGTTCTTC. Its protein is CASSLVWSSYNEQFF.

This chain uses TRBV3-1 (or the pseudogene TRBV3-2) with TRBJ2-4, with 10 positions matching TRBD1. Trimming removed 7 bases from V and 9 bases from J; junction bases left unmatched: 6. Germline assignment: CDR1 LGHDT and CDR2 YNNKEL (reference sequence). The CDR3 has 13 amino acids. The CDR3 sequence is CASKGTGVGIQYF. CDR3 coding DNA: TGTGCCAGCAAAGGGACAGGGGTGGGCATTCAGTACTTC.

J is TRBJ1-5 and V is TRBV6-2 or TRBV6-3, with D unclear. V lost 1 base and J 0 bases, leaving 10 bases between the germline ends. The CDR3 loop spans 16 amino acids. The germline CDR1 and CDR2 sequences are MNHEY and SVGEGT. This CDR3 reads CASSYWEAHSNQPQHF. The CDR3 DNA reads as TGTGCCAGCAGTTACTGGGAGGCGCATAGCAATCAGCCCCAGCATTTT.

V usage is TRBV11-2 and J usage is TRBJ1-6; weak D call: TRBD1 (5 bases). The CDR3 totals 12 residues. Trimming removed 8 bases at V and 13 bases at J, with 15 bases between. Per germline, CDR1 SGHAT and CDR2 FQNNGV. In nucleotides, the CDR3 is TGTGCCAGCGCCTCGGGGGGTTATCCCCTCCACTTT. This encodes CASASGGYPLHF.

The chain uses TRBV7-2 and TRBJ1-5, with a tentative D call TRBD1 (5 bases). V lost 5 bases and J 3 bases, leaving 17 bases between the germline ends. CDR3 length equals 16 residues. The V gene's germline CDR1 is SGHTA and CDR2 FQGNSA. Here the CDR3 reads CASSPRALGNNQPQHF. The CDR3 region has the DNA TGTGCCAGCAGCCCCAGGGCCCTGGGGAACAATCAGCCCCAGCATTTT.

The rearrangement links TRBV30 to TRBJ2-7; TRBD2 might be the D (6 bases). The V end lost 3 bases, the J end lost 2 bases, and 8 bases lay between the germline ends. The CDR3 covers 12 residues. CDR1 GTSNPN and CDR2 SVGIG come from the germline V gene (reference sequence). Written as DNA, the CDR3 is TGTGCCTGGAGCGGGAGAACCTACGAGCAGTACTTC. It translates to CAWSGRTYEQYF.

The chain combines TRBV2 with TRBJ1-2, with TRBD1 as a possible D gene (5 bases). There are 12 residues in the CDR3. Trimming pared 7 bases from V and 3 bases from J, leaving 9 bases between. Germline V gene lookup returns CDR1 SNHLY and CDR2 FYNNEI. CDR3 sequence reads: CASIGTYYGYTF. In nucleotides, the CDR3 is TGTGCCAGCATCGGGACTTACTATGGCTACACCTTC.

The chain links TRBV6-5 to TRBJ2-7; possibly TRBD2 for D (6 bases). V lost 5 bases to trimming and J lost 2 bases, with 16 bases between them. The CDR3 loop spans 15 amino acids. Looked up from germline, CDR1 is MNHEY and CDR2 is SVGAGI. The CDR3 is CASSRDSRRPYEQYV. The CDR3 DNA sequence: TGTGCCAGCAGTAGGGACTCCCGCAGACCCTACGAGCAGTACGTC.

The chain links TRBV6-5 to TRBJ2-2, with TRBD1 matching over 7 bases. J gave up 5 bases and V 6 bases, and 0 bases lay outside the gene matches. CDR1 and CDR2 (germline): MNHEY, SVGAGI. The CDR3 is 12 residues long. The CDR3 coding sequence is TGTGCCAGCAGGACAGGGACCGGGGAGCTGTTTTTT. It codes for CASRTGTGELFF.

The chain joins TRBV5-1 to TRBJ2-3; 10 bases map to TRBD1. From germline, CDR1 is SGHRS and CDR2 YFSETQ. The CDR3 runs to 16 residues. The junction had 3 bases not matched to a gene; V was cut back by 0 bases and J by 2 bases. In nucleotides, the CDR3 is TGCGCCAGCAGCTTGGAGGGGACAGGGGTCACAGATACGCAGTATTTT. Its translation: CASSLEGTGVTDTQYF.

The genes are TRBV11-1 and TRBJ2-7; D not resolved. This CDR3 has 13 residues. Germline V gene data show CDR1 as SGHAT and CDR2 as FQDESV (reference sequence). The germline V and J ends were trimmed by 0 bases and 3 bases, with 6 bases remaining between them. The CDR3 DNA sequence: TGTGCCAGCAGCTTAGCCCTCCTCTACGAGCAGTACTTC. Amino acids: CASSLALLYEQYF.

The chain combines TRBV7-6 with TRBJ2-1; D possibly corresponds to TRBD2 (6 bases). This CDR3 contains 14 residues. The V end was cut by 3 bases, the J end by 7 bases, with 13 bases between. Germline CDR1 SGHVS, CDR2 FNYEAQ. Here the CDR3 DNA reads TGTGCCAGCAGCTTTCTTCCGGGAGTAAATGAGCAGTTCTTC. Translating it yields CASSFLPGVNEQFF. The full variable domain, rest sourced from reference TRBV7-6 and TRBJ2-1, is GAGVSQSPRYKVTKRGQDVALRCDPISGHVSLYWYRQALGQGPEFLTYFNYEAQQDKSGLPNDRFSAERPEGSISTLTIQRTEQRDSAMYRCASSFLPGVNEQFFGPGTRLTVL.

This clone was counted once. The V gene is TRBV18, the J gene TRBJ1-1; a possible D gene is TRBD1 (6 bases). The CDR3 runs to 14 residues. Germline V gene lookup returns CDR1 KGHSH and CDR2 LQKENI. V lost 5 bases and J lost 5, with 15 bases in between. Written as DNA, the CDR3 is TGTGCCAGCTCAGAGGACCCGGGACATACTGAAGCTTTCTTT. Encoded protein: CASSEDPGHTEAFF.

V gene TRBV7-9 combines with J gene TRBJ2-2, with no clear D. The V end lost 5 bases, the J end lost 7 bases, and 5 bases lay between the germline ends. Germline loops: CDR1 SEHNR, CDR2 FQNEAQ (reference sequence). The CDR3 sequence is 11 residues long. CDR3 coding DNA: TGTGCCAGCAGCCTATTCGGGGAGCTGTTTTTT. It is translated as CASSLFGELFF. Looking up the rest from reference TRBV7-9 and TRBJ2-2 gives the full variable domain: DTGVSQNPRHKITKRGQNVTFRCDPISEHNRLYWYRQTLGQGPEFLTYFQNEAQLEKSRLLSDRFSAERPKGSFSTLEIQRTEQGDSAMYLCASSLFGELFFGEGSRLTVL.

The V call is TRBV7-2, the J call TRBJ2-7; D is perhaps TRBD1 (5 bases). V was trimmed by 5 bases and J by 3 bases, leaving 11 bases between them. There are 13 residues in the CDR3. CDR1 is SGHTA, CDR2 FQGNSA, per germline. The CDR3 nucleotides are TGTGCCAGCAGCATTAGCAGGGTCTACGAGCAGTACGTC. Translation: CASSISRVYEQYV.